This T cell receptor beta chain was sequenced during a study of identical twins. This clonotype was picked up a small number of times. No antigen is known for it. Whole-study findings and limits: Compared with unrelated sharing, twin-shared out-of-frame alpha sequences had more low-probability sequences. Among monozygotic twins, out-of-frame TCR alpha sharing exceeded what models predicted.

The V gene's germline CDR1 is SGHTA and CDR2 FQGTGA. The CDR3 is made up of 14 amino acids. After removal of 4 bases from V and 0 bases from J, the junction contained 2 bases not matched to a gene. With template switching, a universal primer site was added, and the cDNA carried unique molecular identifiers. One entry per CDR3 protein, called by TCRdb with MiXCR from the 5' RACE reads. This sample has 450,000 to 650,000 distinct CDR3 sequences, with nearly 15% found just once. This sample was also put to use in a study of yellow fever vaccine responses in identical twins.

Sequencing was carried out using CD4+ T cells sorted from blood. This chain joins TRBV7-3 and TRBJ2-5, with TRBD2 identical over 7 bases. This clonotype was obtained from a woman between 18 and 29 years old in good health. CDR3 nucleotide sequence: TGTGCCAGCAGCTCCACTAGCGACCAAGAGACCCAGTACTTC. Translation: CASSSTSDQETQYF. Full variable domain (missing parts from reference TRBV7-3 and TRBJ2-5): GAGVSQTPSNKVTEKGKYVELRCDPISGHTALYWYRQSLGQGPEFLIYFQGTGAADDSGLPNDRFFAVRPEGSVSTLKIQRTERGDSAVYLCASSSTSDQETQYFGPGTRLLVL.